The T cell receptor beta chain under discussion was sequenced for a study of blood T cell repertoires in COVID-19. Participants, 18 to 89 years old, spanned under 30 US areas. Cohorts were assigned according to the clinical history that participants reported. Donors in Cohort 3 who had recovered were those with two negative PCRs, healthcare professional clearance, or resolution of their symptoms. Authors' processing steps: Scientists estimated how many nucleated cells there were by amplifying reference gene primers. Assay used: immunoSEQ multiplex PCR; TCRdb lists only in-frame clones, some missing. V, J and clone size were drawn from that table, and D and trimming were deduced from the DNA. This table has roughly 250,000 clones, more than 85% appearing once. The germline V and J ends were trimmed by 4 bases and 7 bases, with 16 bases remaining between them. The germline V gene has CDR1 SGHNT and CDR2 YENEEA. The CDR3 extends over 14 amino acids.

The TCR was taken from a man in his forties who had recovered from COVID-19. Sequenced input: PBMCs or T cells enriched from blood (not recorded which). The chain combines TRBV11-3 with TRBJ1-1; D ambiguous. CDR3 bases: TGTGCCAGCAGCTCCCCATTGAGAACGGGTGAAGCTTTCTTT. This translates into CASSSPLRTGEAFF.